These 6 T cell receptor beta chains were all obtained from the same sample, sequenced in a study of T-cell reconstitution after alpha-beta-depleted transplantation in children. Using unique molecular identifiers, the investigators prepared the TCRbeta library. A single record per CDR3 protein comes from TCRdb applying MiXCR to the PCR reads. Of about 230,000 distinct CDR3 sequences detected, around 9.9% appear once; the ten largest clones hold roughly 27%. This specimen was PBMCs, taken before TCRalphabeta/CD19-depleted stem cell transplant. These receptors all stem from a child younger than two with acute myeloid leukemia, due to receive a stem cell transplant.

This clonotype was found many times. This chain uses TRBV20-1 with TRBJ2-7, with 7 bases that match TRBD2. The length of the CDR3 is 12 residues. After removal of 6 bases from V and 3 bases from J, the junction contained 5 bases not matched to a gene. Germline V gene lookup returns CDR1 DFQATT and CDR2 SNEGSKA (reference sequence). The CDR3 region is CSAPTGGYEQYF. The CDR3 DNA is TGCAGTGCCCCAACGGGGGGCTACGAGCAGTACTTC.

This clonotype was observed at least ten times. The CDR3 region has the DNA TGTGCCAGCAGCCTTAAGGGGGGGAACGGGGAGCTGTTTTTT. This encodes CASSLKGGNGELFF. J is TRBJ2-2 and V is TRBV3-1; weak D call: TRBD2 (7 bases). V shed 4 bases and J shed 7 bases, with 13 bases lying between them. The CDR3 contains 14 residues. CDR1 LGHDT and CDR2 YNNKEL come from the germline V gene (reference sequence).

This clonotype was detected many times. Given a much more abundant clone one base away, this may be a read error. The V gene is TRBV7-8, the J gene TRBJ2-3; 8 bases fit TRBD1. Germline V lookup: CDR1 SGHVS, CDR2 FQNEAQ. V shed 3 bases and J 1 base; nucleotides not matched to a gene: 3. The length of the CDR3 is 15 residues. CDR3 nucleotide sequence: TGTGCCAGCAGCTTCCGGGGACAGGGCACAGATACGCAGTATTTT. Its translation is CASSFRGQGTDTQYF.

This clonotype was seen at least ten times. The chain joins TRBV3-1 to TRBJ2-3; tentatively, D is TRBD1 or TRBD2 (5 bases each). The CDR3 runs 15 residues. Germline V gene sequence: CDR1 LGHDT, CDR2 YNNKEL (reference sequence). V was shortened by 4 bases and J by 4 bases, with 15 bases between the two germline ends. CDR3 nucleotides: TGTGCCAGCAGCCTAGGGACCAGCGATTCAGATACGCAGTATTTT. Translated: CASSLGTSDSDTQYF.

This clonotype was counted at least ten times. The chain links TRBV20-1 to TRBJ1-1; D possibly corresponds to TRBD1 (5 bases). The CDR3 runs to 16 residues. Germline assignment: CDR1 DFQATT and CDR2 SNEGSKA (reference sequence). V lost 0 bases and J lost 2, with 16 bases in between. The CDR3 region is CSARDWGKTANTEAFF. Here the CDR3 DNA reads TGCAGTGCTAGAGATTGGGGGAAAACAGCCAACACTGAAGCTTTCTTT.

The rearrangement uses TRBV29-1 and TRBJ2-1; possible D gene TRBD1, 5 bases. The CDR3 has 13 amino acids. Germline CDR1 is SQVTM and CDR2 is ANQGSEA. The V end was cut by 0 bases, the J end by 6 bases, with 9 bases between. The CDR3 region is CSVEDDSLNEQFF. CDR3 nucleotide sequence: TGCAGCGTTGAAGATGACAGTCTCAATGAGCAGTTCTTC.